Listed here are 27 T cell receptor beta chains from one sample, sequenced in a study of blood T cell repertoires in COVID-19. Sequencing used immunoSEQ multiplex PCR; TCRdb keeps in-frame clones, though not all of them. The data contain about 320,000 clones, approximately 90% of them seen just once; the ten biggest clones take up 3.9%. The material sequenced was PBMCs or T cells enriched from blood (not recorded which). The receptors were gathered from a woman younger than 45 who had been exposed to COVID-19.

CDR3 in amino acids: CASRRTSGGPNTGELFF. CDR3 in DNA: TGTGCCAGCAGACGGACCTCAGGGGGGCCGAACACCGGGGAGCTGTTTTTT. J is TRBJ2-2 and V is TRBV27; TRBD1 might be the D (7 bases). Germline CDR1 and CDR2: MNHEY and SMNVEV (reference sequence). The CDR3 length is 17 residues. V lost 6 bases, J lost 0 bases, and 17 bases lay in between.

This clone was recorded many times. The rearrangement links TRBV11-3 to TRBJ1-3, with D possibly matching TRBD1 (6 bases). Germline assignment: CDR1 SGHNT and CDR2 YENEEA. The germline V and J ends were trimmed by 5 bases and 4 bases, with 9 bases remaining between them. The CDR3 sequence is 13 residues long. CDR3 in amino acids: CASSDGQGNTIYF. The CDR3 coding sequence is TGTGCCAGCAGCGACGGACAGGGAAACACCATATATTTT.

The rearrangement links TRBV19 to TRBJ1-1; TRBD1 aligns across 9 bases. The CDR3 runs 21 residues. V gave up 6 bases and J gave up 0 bases; unmatched junction bases: 23. The germline V gene encodes CDR1 LNHDA and CDR2 SQIVND (reference sequence). For the CDR3, the DNA is TGTGCCAGTAGGGACGGATCCCTAGCCGGGACAGGGAGGATCATGAACACTGAAGCTTTCTTT. Translated, it gives CASRDGSLAGTGRIMNTEAFF.

The V call is TRBV2, the J call TRBJ2-5; tentatively, D is TRBD2 (6 bases). V was pared by 4 bases and J by 2 bases, with 8 bases between. The CDR3 has 13 residues. The V gene's germline CDR1 is SNHLY and CDR2 FYNNEI. CDR3 residues: CASSGRGQETQYF. The CDR3, as DNA: TGTGCCAGCAGTGGCCGGGGGCAAGAGACCCAGTACTTC.

This chain uses TRBV19 with TRBJ1-3; D is ambiguous. Germline-derived CDR1 and CDR2 are LNHDA and SQIVND (reference sequence). V was trimmed by 3 bases and J by 4 bases, leaving 4 bases between them. This CDR3 comprises 12 residues. CDR3 DNA: TGTGCCAGTAGTATCCCAGGAAACACCATATATTTT. Translating it yields CASSIPGNTIYF.

CDR3 protein: CASSVEAGHYNSPLHF. CDR3 in DNA: TGTGCCAGCAGCGTAGAGGCAGGTCACTATAATTCACCCCTCCACTTT. The genes are TRBV9 and TRBJ1-6; D gene unclear. Trimming took off 0 bases at V and 3 bases at J, with 10 bases between the two ends. This CDR3 region has 16 residues. CDR1 SGDLS and CDR2 YYNGEE come from the germline V gene.

The chain links TRBV28 to TRBJ1-1; 9 positions match TRBD1. The CDR3 is made up of 16 amino acids. V gave up 3 bases and J gave up 6 bases; unmatched junction bases: 11. Germline CDR1 reads MDHEN; CDR2 reads SYDVKM. CDR3: CASSLWDRAIGAEAFF. CDR3 nucleotides: TGTGCCAGCAGTTTGTGGGACAGGGCGATAGGAGCTGAAGCTTTCTTT.

This chain connects TRBV10-3 to TRBJ2-7; 9 nucleotides line up with TRBD1. The length of the CDR3 is 15 residues. Per the germline V gene, CDR1 is ENHRY and CDR2 is SYGVKD. After removal of 6 bases from V and 3 bases from J, the junction contained 9 bases not matched to a gene. In DNA, the CDR3 is TGTGCCATCAGAGACAGGGGGGTTTTAGGCTACGAGCAGTACTTC. Its translation is CAIRDRGVLGYEQYF.

The chain uses TRBV29-1 and TRBJ1-2, with TRBD1 as a possible D gene (5 bases). Germline V gene sequence: CDR1 SQVTM, CDR2 ANQGSEA. The CDR3 contains 14 residues. V lost 1 base, J lost 0 bases, and 9 bases lay in between. The CDR3 region is CSVEGGGPNYGYTF. The CDR3, as DNA: TGCAGCGTTGAAGGGGGGGGTCCTAACTATGGCTACACCTTC.

The rearrangement links TRBV7-6 to TRBJ2-7, with 7 bases identical to TRBD1. Germline loops: CDR1 SGHVS, CDR2 FNYEAQ. The CDR3 spans 17 residues. Trimming took 2 bases from V and 2 from J; bases not matched to a gene: 12. The CDR3 here is CASSLYRTGLTPYEQYF. CDR3 DNA: TGTGCCAGCAGCTTATATCGGACAGGACTTACCCCCTACGAGCAGTACTTC.

The chain joins TRBV19 to TRBJ2-7; TRBD2 aligns across 10 bases. This CDR3 is built from 15 residues. The V segment lost 6 bases and the J segment 0 bases; nucleotides outside the gene matches: 5. Germline V gives CDR1 LNHDA, CDR2 SQIVND (reference sequence). CDR3 nucleotides: TGTGCCAGTAGAAGCGCTAGCGGGGGCTCCTACGAGCAGTACTTC. Its protein product is CASRSASGGSYEQYF.

The rearrangement joins TRBV11-2 to TRBJ2-7; the match to TRBD2 covers 10 bases. Germline V gives CDR1 SGHAT, CDR2 FQNNGV. The CDR3 has 14 residues. With 2 bases clipped from V and 13 bases from J, the junction kept 11 bases outside the gene matches. CDR3 region: CASSLRRSQRGGYF. Written as DNA, the CDR3 is TGTGCCAGCAGCTTACGCCGGAGCCAGCGGGGGGGTTACTTC.

The chain couples TRBV27 to TRBJ1-5; 7 bases align to TRBD1. The V and J ends lost 3 bases and 5 bases, in that order; junction bases with no gene match: 10. Germline-derived CDR1 and CDR2 are MNHEY and SMNVEV (reference sequence). The CDR3 sequence is 16 residues long. The CDR3, as DNA: TGTGCCAGCAGTTTCGCAGGGGGTTTACGACATCAGCCCCAGCATTTT. Amino acid sequence: CASSFAGGLRHQPQHF.

On this clone: Other DNA sequences in the same sample also yield this CDR3. V usage is TRBV7-9 and J usage is TRBJ2-7; D gene unclear. CDR3 size: 11 residues. Trimming took off 8 bases at V and 1 base at J, with 6 bases between the two ends. CDR1 and CDR2 from the germline V gene are SEHNR and FQNEAQ (reference sequence). CDR3 sequence (DNA): TGTGCCAGCTCTGCGTCCTACGAGCAGTACTTC. Translated: CASSASYEQYF.

The chain employs TRBV3-1 (or the pseudogene TRBV3-2) and TRBJ1-1, with 9 nucleotides matching TRBD1. J was trimmed by 3 bases and V by 6 bases; bases with no gene match: 2. CDR1 is LGHDT and CDR2 is YNNKEL in the germline V gene (reference sequence). The CDR3 is 13 amino acids. The CDR3 DNA is TGTGCCAGCAGGAACAGGGGGCACACTGAAGCTTTCTTT. As protein: CASRNRGHTEAFF.

V is TRBV11-2 and J is TRBJ2-7, with a possible D match to TRBD1 (6 bases). The V end was cut by 1 base, the J end by 3 bases, with 13 bases between. The CDR3 has 15 amino acids. The germline CDR1 and CDR2 sequences are SGHAT and FQNNGV. The DNA of the CDR3 is TGTGCCAGCAGCTTAGGTCAGGGGCGCTTCTACGAGCAGTACTTC. The encoded protein is CASSLGQGRFYEQYF.

The rearrangement joins TRBV11-1 to TRBJ2-5, with D possibly matching TRBD2 (5 bases). V lost 8 bases to trimming and J lost 4 bases, with 20 bases between them. Germline-derived CDR1 and CDR2 are SGHAT and FQDESV (reference sequence). This CDR3 spans 15 amino acids. The CDR3 DNA is TGTGCCAGCGGGAGCCGTGGGTCGGTTGGAGAGACCCAGTACTTC. It codes for CASGSRGSVGETQYF.

The CDR3: CASSFDRVVAFF. DNA for the CDR3: TGTGCCAGCAGTTTCGACAGGGTGGTAGCTTTCTTT. The chain combines TRBV12-3 or TRBV12-4 with TRBJ1-1; TRBD1 agrees at 7 bases. Trimming took 3 bases from V and 10 from J; bases not matched to a gene: 5. The CDR3 has 12 amino acids.

The chain uses TRBV30 and TRBJ1-2; D remains unclear. In germline, CDR1 is GTSNPN, CDR2 SVGIG (reference sequence). V shed 0 bases and J shed 10 bases, with 12 bases lying between them. This CDR3 spans 12 amino acids. CDR3 nucleotide sequence: TGTGCCTGGAGTGTGGGAGAGATTGCCTACACCTTC. Amino acid sequence: CAWSVGEIAYTF.

The V and J genes are TRBV27 and TRBJ2-7; unclear D gene. Germline values: CDR1 MNHEY, CDR2 SMNVEV (reference sequence). Trimming shortened V by 5 bases and J by 0 bases, and 11 bases separated the two germline ends. The CDR3 loop spans 14 amino acids. CDR3 residues: CASSRRGRSYEQYF. DNA for the CDR3: TGTGCCAGCAGTCGCCGCGGCCGCTCCTACGAGCAGTACTTC.

The CDR3: CASSQLAGGSYNEQFF. CDR3 coding DNA: TGTGCCAGCAGCCAACTAGCGGGGGGATCCTACAATGAGCAGTTCTTC. The rearrangement uses TRBV3-1 (or the pseudogene TRBV3-2) and TRBJ2-1; the match to TRBD2 covers 11 bases. There are 16 residues in the CDR3. V shed 2 bases, J shed 1 base, and the junction held 1 base outside the gene matches. Germline V gene sequence: CDR1 LGHDT, CDR2 YNNKEL (reference sequence).

The chain combines TRBV14 with TRBJ1-2; TRBD1 might be the D (5 bases). This CDR3 is built from 16 residues. The germline V gene encodes CDR1 SGHDN and CDR2 FVKESK. Trimming took 2 bases from V and 0 from J, leaving 13 bases between them. CDR3 in amino acids: CASSQRIGAANYGYTF. The CDR3 DNA follows: TGTGCCAGCAGCCAAAGAATAGGGGCAGCTAACTATGGCTACACCTTC.

V gene TRBV5-1 combines with J gene TRBJ1-1; tentative D call: TRBD1 (5 bases). Germline lookup yields CDR1 SGHRS and CDR2 YFSETQ. The CDR3 totals 12 residues. V was trimmed by 3 bases and J by 6 bases, leaving 9 bases between them. The CDR3 DNA reads TGCGCCAGCAGCTGGGGCCAGTCTGAAGCTTTCTTT. Amino acids: CASSWGQSEAFF.

J is TRBJ1-2 and V is TRBV6-5; tentative D call: TRBD1 (6 bases). CDR3 length: 12 residues. From germline, CDR1 is MNHEY and CDR2 SVGAGI. The V end was cut by 6 bases, the J end by 7 bases, with 12 bases between. The DNA of the CDR3 is TGTGCCAGCAGACAGGGAGGGGGTGGCTACACCTTC. It translates to CASRQGGGGYTF.

This clone was seen once. This CDR3 reads CASSLRTGKLWNNSPLHF. The DNA of the CDR3 is TGTGCCAGCAGCCTCAGGACAGGGAAACTTTGGAATAATTCACCCCTCCACTTT. The J gene is TRBJ1-6, the V gene TRBV7-2; 8 bases fit TRBD1. CDR3 length: 18 amino acids. CDR1 SGHTA and CDR2 FQGNSA come from the germline V gene. V trimming: 5 bases; J trimming: 5 bases; junction bases outside the gene matches: 14.

This chain links TRBV4-1 with TRBJ1-3; D not certain. The CDR3 length is 17 residues. Germline loops: CDR1 MGHRA, CDR2 YSYEKL. Trimming pared 0 bases from V and 0 bases from J, leaving 12 bases between. The CDR3 protein is CASSQDWVLASGNTIYF. The CDR3 region has the DNA TGCGCCAGCAGCCAAGATTGGGTGCTAGCCTCTGGAAACACCATATATTTT.

The rearrangement uses TRBV5-6 and TRBJ2-7, with 9 bases fitting TRBD1. Germline V lookup: CDR1 SGHDT, CDR2 YYEEEE. The length of the CDR3 is 14 residues. J was trimmed by 3 bases and V by 4 bases; bases with no gene match: 5. CDR3 loop: CASSARGQGYEQYF. As DNA, the CDR3 is TGTGCCAGCAGCGCCCGGGGACAGGGCTACGAGCAGTACTTC.